The sequence of this TCR beta chain was determined in a study of T cells after yellow fever vaccination. This clonotype was detected only a few times. Its target is not known. The V and J ends lost 4 bases and 7 bases respectively, with 12 bases between them. This CDR3 is 13 amino acids long. Germline CDR1 SGDLS, CDR2 YYNGEE. Each CDR3 protein is one row after TCRdb ran MiXCR on the 5' RACE reads. The data contain a few hundred thousand distinct CDR3 sequences, approximately 4.2% of them seen just once; the ten biggest clones take up approximately 24%. Study-level points and caveats: Within FACS-sorted repertoires, abundant clonotypes contaminating from the bulk population could be present.

The receptor's source is a man younger than 35 who received the YFV17D yellow fever vaccine. The chain recombines TRBV9 with TRBJ2-1, with D unresolved. The sequences come from PBMCs, collected 5 days after the yellow fever booster vaccination. The chain's CDR3 is CASSPGPTNEQFF. DNA for the CDR3: TGTGCCAGCAGCCCAGGACCCACGAATGAGCAGTTCTTC.